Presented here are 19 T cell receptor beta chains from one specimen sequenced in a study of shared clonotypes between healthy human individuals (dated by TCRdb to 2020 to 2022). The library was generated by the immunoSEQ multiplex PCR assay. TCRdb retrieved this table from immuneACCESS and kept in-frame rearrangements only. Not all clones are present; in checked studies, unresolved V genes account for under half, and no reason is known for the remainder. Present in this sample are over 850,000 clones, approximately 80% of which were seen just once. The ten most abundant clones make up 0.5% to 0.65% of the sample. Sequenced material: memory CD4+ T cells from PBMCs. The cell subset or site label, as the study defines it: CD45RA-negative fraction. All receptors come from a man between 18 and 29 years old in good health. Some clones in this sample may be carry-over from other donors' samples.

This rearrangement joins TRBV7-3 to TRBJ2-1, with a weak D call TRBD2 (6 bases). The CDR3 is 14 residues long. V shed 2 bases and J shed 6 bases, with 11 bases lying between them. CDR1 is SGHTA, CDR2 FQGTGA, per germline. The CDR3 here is CASSLGPGLNEQFF. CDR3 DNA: TGTGCCAGCAGCTTAGGTCCGGGACTCAATGAGCAGTTCTTC.

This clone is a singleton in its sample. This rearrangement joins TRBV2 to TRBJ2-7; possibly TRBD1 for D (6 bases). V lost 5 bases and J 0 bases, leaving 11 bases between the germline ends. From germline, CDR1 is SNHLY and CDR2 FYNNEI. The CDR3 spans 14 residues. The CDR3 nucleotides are TGTGCCAGCAGTAGAGGGGGTGGCTCCTACGAGCAGTACTTC. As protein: CASSRGGGSYEQYF.

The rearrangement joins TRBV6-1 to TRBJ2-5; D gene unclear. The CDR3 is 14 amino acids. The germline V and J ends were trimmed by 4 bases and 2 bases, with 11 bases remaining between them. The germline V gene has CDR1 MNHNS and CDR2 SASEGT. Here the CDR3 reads CASSVKEEQETQYF. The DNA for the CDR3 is TGTGCCAGCAGTGTAAAAGAAGAACAAGAGACCCAGTACTTC.

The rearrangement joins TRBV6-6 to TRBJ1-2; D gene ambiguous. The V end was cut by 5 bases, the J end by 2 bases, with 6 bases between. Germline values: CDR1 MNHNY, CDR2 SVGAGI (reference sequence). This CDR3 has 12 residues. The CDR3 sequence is CASSQMNYGYTF. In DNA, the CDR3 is TGTGCCAGCAGTCAGATGAACTATGGCTACACCTTC.

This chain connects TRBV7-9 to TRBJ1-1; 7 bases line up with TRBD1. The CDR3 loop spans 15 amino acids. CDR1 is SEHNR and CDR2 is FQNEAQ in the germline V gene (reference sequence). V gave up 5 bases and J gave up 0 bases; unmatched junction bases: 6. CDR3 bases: TGTGCCAGCAGCGGCGGGGACAGCTTGAACACTGAAGCTTTCTTT. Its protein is CASSGGDSLNTEAFF.

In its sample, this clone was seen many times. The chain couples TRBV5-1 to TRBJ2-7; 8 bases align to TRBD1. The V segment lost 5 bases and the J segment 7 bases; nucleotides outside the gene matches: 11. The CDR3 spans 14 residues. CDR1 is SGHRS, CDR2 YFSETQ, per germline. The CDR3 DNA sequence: TGCGCCAGCAGGCAGGGGGCGCAGAATGGGGAGCAGTACTTC. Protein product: CASRQGAQNGEQYF.

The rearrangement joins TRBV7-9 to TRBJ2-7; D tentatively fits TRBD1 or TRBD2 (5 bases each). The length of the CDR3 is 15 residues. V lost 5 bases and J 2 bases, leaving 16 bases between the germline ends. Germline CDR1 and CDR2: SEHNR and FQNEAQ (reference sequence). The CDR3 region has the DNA TGTGCCAGCAGCCCCGGGGACCCTGGGACCTACGAGCAGTACTTC. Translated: CASSPGDPGTYEQYF.

DNA for the CDR3: TGTGCCAGCGGTACAAAGACAGGGGGCACTGAAGCTTTCTTT. Amino acid sequence: CASGTKTGGTEAFF. The chain carries TRBV2 and TRBJ1-1; 9 nucleotides agree with TRBD1. CDR1 SNHLY and CDR2 FYNNEI come from the germline V gene. V dropped 8 bases and J dropped 4; count of bases not matched to a gene: 8. This CDR3 region has 14 residues.

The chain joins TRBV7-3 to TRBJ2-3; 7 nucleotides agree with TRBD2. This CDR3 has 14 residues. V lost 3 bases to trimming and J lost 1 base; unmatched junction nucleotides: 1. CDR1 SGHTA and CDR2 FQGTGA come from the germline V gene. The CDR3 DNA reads TGTGCCAGCAGCTTTCTAGCGGGCACAGATACGCAGTATTTT. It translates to CASSFLAGTDTQYF.

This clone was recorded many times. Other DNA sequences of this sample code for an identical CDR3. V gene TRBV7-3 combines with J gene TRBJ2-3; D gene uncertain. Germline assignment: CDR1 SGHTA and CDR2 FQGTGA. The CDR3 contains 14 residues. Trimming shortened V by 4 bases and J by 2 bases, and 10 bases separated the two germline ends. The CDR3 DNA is TGTGCCAGCAGCTATAGACGGACCACAGATACGCAGTATTTT. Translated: CASSYRRTTDTQYF.

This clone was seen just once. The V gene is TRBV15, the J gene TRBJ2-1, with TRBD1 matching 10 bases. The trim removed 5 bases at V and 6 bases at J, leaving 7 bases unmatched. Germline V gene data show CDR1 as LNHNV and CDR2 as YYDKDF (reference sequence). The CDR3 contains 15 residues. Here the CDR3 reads CATSPGTGVGNEQFF. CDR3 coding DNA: TGTGCCACCAGCCCCGGGACAGGGGTTGGCAATGAGCAGTTCTTC. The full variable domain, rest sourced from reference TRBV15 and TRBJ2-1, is DAMVIQNPRYQVTQFGKPVTLSCSQTLNHNVMYWYQQKSSQAPKLLFHYYDKDFNNEADTPDNFQSRRPNTSFCFLDIRSPGLGDTAMYLCATSPGTGVGNEQFFGPGTRLTVL.

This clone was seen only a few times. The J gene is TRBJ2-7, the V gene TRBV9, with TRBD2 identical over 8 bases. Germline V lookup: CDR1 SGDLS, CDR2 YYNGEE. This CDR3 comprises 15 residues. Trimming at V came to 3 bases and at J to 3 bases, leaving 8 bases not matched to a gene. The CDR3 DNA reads TGTGCCAGCAGCGAGGGCCCGGGAGGGGGCTACGAGCAGTACTTC. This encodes CASSEGPGGGYEQYF.

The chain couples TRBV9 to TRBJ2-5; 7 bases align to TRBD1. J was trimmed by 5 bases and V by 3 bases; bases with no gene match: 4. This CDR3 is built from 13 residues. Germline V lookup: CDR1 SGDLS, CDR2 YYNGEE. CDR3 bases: TGTGCCAGCAGCGAGACAGGGTTCGAGACCCAGTACTTC. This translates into CASSETGFETQYF.

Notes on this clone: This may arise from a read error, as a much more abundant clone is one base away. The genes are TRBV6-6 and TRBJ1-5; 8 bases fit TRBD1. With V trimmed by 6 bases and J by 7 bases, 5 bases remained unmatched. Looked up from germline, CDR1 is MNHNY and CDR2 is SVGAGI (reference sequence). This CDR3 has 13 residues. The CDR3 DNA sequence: TGTGCCAGCAGCTTGGACAGGGAGCAGCCCCAGCATTTT. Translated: CASSLDREQPQHF.

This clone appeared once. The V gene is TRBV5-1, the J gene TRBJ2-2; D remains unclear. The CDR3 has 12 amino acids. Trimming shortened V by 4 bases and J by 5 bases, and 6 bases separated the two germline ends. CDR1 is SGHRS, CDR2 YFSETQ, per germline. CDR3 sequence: CASSLQTGELFF. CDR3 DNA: TGCGCCAGCAGCCTCCAGACCGGGGAGCTGTTTTTT.

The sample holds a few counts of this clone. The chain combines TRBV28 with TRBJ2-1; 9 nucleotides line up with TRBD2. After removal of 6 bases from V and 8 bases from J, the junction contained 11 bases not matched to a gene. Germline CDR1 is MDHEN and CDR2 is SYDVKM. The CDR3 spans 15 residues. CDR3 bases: TGTGCCAGCAGCAGTAGCGGGAGACTGTCCCATGAGCAGTTCTTC. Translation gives CASSSSGRLSHEQFF.

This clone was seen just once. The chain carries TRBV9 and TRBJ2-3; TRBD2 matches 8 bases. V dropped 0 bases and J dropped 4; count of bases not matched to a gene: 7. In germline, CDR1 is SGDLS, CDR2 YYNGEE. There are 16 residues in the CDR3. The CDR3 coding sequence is TGTGCCAGCAGCGTAGTCACTAGCGGCGAGGCAGATACGCAGTATTTT. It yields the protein CASSVVTSGEADTQYF.

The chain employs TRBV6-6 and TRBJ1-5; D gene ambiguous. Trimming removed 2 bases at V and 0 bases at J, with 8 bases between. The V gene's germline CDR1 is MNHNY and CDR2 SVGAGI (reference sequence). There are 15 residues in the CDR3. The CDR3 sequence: CASSYAEYSNQPQHF. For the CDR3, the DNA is TGTGCCAGCAGTTACGCAGAATATAGCAATCAGCCCCAGCATTTT.

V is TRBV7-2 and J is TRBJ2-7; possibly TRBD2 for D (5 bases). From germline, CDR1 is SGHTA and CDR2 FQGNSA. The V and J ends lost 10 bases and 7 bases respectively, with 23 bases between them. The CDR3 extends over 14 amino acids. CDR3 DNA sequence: TGTGCCACGGCTAGCCGGCGTGCCGAGGGAGAGCAGTACTTC. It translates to CATASRRAEGEQYF.